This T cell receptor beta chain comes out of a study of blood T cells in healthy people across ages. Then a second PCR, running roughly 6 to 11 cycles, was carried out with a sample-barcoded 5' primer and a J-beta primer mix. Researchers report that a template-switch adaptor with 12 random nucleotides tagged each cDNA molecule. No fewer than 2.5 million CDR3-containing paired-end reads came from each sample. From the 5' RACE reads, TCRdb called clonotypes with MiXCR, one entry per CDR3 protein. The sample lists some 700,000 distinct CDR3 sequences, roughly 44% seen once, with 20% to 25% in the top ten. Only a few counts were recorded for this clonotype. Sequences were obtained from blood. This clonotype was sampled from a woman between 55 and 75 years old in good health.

CDR3 sequence: CASSQERANEQFF. CDR3 nucleotide sequence: TGCGCCAGCAGCCAAGAGAGGGCCAATGAGCAGTTCTTC. J is TRBJ2-1 and V is TRBV4-1; a possible D gene is TRBD2 (5 bases). V was shortened by 0 bases and J by 6 bases, with 6 bases between the two germline ends. CDR1 is MGHRA, CDR2 YSYEKL, per germline. This CDR3 is 13 amino acids long.